The 20 T cell receptor beta chains given below trace back to one sample, sequenced in a study of tumor-infiltrating lymphocytes in primary liver carcinoma. The researchers obtained blood RNA from unsorted whole blood and also extracted germline DNA. TCR beta cDNA was prepared out of roughly 0.45 ug total RNA by means of a constant-region primer. ARM-PCR was slightly modified, and three nested multiplex PCR rounds with it gave rise to the TCR beta libraries. A C-beta reverse primer and TRBV1-TRBV30 forward primers served in each of the first two PCR rounds, at 10 cycles apiece. In TCRdb, the multiplex PCR reads were re-called with MiXCR into one record per CDR3 protein. This sample has about 330,000 distinct CDR3 sequences; roughly two thirds occur once, and the top ten carry 5.5% to 8%. Sequences were obtained from peripheral blood. These receptors were collected from a man aged 35-49 years with primary liver carcinoma and hepatitis B virus infection.

The V call is TRBV29-1, the J call TRBJ2-7; D gene unclear. Per the germline V gene, CDR1 is SQVTM and CDR2 is ANQGSEA. The CDR3 has 13 residues. The V end was cut by 5 bases, the J end by 10 bases, with 21 bases between. CDR3 sequence (DNA): TGCAGCGTTCAGAGTCGAACTTCCTGCGAACAGTACTTC. The encoded protein is CSVQSRTSCEQYF.

The chain recombines TRBV28 with TRBJ2-5; 9 bases line up with TRBD2. Germline-derived CDR1 and CDR2 are MDHEN and SYDVKM. The junction had 10 bases not matched to a gene; V was cut back by 8 bases and J by 3 bases. The CDR3 totals 15 residues. The CDR3 here is CASSRGGGREETQYF. CDR3 nucleotides: TGTGCCAGCTCCCGGGGCGGCGGGAGGGAAGAGACCCAGTACTTC. The whole variable domain, remainder taken from reference TRBV28 and TRBJ2-5, is DVKVTQSSRYLVKRTGEKVFLECVQDMDHENMFWYRQDPGLGLRLIYFSYDVKMKEKGDIPEGYSVSREKKERFSLILESASTNQTSMYLCASSRGGGREETQYFGPGTRLLVL.

This clonotype was recorded only once. A read error may be the cause here, since a much bigger clone is one base away. It is likely a read error, because the conserved phenylalanine at the end of the CDR3 is missing. V and J are TRBV4-2 and TRBJ2-3; TRBD1 matches at 10 bases. The CDR3 totals 17 residues. From germline, CDR1 is LGHNA and CDR2 YNFKEQ. V dropped 4 bases and J dropped 2; count of bases not matched to a gene: 9. This CDR3 reads CASSRIPGQGSTDTQYL. The DNA of the CDR3 is TGTGCCAGCAGCCGGATCCCGGGACAGGGGTCCACAGATACGCAGTATCTT.

This rearrangement joins TRBV28 to TRBJ1-4; D unclear. The CDR3 contains 16 residues. Deletions cut 3 bases from V and 10 bases from J, with 21 bases between. Germline lookup yields CDR1 MDHEN and CDR2 SYDVKM. CDR3: CASSFFEGNGGGKLFF. The CDR3 DNA is TGTGCCAGCAGTTTCTTTGAAGGGAACGGTGGAGGAAAACTGTTTTTT.

In this sample, this clonotype turned up once. One junction end does not reproduce the germline sequence, and a read error may be involved. The gene calls are TRBV6-2 or TRBV6-3 and TRBJ2-5; D is uncertain. Looked up from germline, CDR1 is MNHEY and CDR2 is SVGEGT. This CDR3 is 15 amino acids long. The CDR3 loop is CANSLFRAARETQYF. CDR3 sequence (DNA): TGTGCCAACAGTCTCTTTAGGGCGGCACGGGAGACCCAGTACTTC.

This chain links TRBV5-4 with TRBJ1-1; no definite D call. Trimming cost V 1 base and J 1 base, with 8 bases left between them. The CDR3 consists of 14 residues. Germline CDR1 reads SGHNT; CDR2 reads YYREEE (reference sequence). DNA of the CDR3: TGTGCCAGCAGCTTGTTCGGAGGGAACACTGAAGCTTTCTTT. It specifies CASSLFGGNTEAFF.

The table lists this clonotype with a count of one. This may arise from a read error, as a much more abundant clone is one base away. V is TRBV6-1 and J is TRBJ2-3, with D maybe TRBD2 (5 bases). Germline CDR1 is MNHNS and CDR2 is SASEGT. The germline V and J ends were trimmed by 5 bases and 10 bases, with 25 bases remaining between them. CDR3 length equals 16 residues. As DNA, the CDR3 is TGTGCCAGCAGTACCGACTTTTCGGGATGGCAAAGTCCGCAGTATTTT. It translates to CASSTDFSGWQSPQYF.

This clonotype is categorized as medium-sized (0.01 to 0.1%). The chain uses TRBV11-3 and TRBJ2-1; 9 positions match TRBD2. Losses at the gene ends were 2 bases for V and 3 bases for J; bases not matched to a gene: 5. Germline-derived CDR1 and CDR2 are SGHNT and YENEEA. This CDR3 has 16 residues. CDR3 residues: CASSLTGTSFYNEQFF. In nucleotides, the CDR3 is TGTGCCAGCAGCTTAACCGGGACTAGCTTCTACAATGAGCAGTTCTTC. The whole variable domain, remainder taken from reference TRBV11-3 and TRBJ2-1, is EAGVVQSPRYKIIEKKQPVAFWCNPISGHNTLYWYLQNLGQGPELLIRYENEEAVDDSQLPKDRFSAERLKGVDSTLKIQPAELGDSAVYLCASSLTGTSFYNEQFFGPGTRLTVL.

This clonotype was found a few times. This rearrangement joins TRBV10-3 to TRBJ1-1, with D possibly TRBD1 on 6 matching bases. The CDR3 is 13 residues long. Germline values: CDR1 ENHRY, CDR2 SYGVKD. V was clipped by 11 bases and J by 0 bases, with 13 bases between them. The CDR3 reads CAGGPSMNTEAFF. The CDR3 DNA follows: TGTGCCGGGGGGCCCAGTATGAACACTGAAGCTTTCTTT.

In the case of this clonotype: This may be a read error: a much more frequent sequence differs by one nucleotide. The chain links TRBV6-5 to TRBJ2-7, with D possibly called TRBD1 or TRBD2 (5 bases each). V was cut by 6 bases and J by 1 base, with 13 bases left in between. The CDR3 has 14 residues. Per germline, CDR1 MNHEY and CDR2 SVGAGI. The CDR3 protein is CASSRHGASYEQYF. The DNA of the CDR3 is TGTGCCAGCAGCAGACACGGGGCTTCCTACGAGCAGTACTTC.

This rearrangement joins TRBV19 to TRBJ2-1; TRBD2 matches 11 bases. In germline, CDR1 is LNHDA, CDR2 SQIVND (reference sequence). CDR3 size: 13 residues. The trim removed 8 bases at V and 4 bases at J, leaving 1 base unmatched. CDR3 coding DNA: TGTGCCAGTTCTAGCGGGAGGTACAATGAGCAGTTCTTC. This sequence encodes CASSSGRYNEQFF.

V is TRBV30 and J is TRBJ2-5; D possibly corresponds to TRBD2 (5 bases). This CDR3 region has 13 residues. CDR1 GTSNPN and CDR2 SVGIG come from the germline V gene (reference sequence). V gave up 2 bases and J gave up 4 bases, with 11 bases separating them. The CDR3 spells CAWSRGRVETQYF. CDR3 sequence (DNA): TGTGCCTGGAGTCGGGGAAGAGTAGAGACCCAGTACTTC.

This clonotype was observed a few times. This chain links TRBV7-8 with TRBJ2-3, with a weak D call TRBD2 (6 bases). The V gene lost 6 bases and the J gene lost 3 bases, with 16 bases spanning the gap. The germline V gene has CDR1 SGHVS and CDR2 FQNEAQ. The CDR3 is made up of 15 amino acids. CDR3 region: CASRLREVRTDTQYF. CDR3 nucleotide sequence: TGTGCCAGCAGACTCAGGGAGGTGAGGACAGATACGCAGTATTTT.

The rearrangement links TRBV4-3 to TRBJ1-3; TRBD1 matches 7 bases. The trim removed 0 bases at V and 0 bases at J, leaving 8 bases unmatched. CDR3 length equals 18 residues. CDR1 LGHNA and CDR2 YSLEER come from the germline V gene. The CDR3 sequence: CASSQDWAGGVSGNTIYF. CDR3 DNA: TGCGCCAGCAGCCAAGATTGGGCAGGGGGAGTCTCTGGAAACACCATATATTTT.

This clonotype showed up many times. The rearrangement joins TRBV6-6 to TRBJ2-7; D remains ambiguous. Trimming took off 8 bases at V and 0 bases at J, with 11 bases between the two ends. This CDR3 has 13 amino acids. Germline CDR1 and CDR2: MNHNY and SVGAGI (reference sequence). The CDR3: CASHPADSYEQYF. CDR3 nucleotides: TGTGCCAGCCACCCGGCAGACTCCTACGAGCAGTACTTC.

Many counts were recorded for this clonotype. The rearrangement joins TRBV12-5 to TRBJ2-2, with 13 nucleotides matching TRBD2. Germline V lookup: CDR1 LGHNT, CDR2 FRNRAP. This CDR3 is built from 16 residues. The ends lost 5 bases at V and 5 bases at J; junction bases unmatched: 5. CDR3 nucleotides: TGTGCTAGTGGTATAACTAGCGGGAGGGCTACCGGGGAGCTGTTTTTT. Its protein is CASGITSGRATGELFF.

As regards this clonotype: Likely a read error: the CDR3 ends without its conserved phenylalanine or tryptophan. The chain couples TRBV6-6 to TRBJ1-5; weak D call: TRBD1 (5 bases). Per the germline V gene, CDR1 is MNHNY and CDR2 is SVGAGI (reference sequence). The CDR3 contains 16 residues. Trimming pared 1 base from V and 4 bases from J, leaving 14 bases between. This chain's CDR3 is CASSYLSAGRNQPQHS. The CDR3 DNA reads as TGTGCCAGCAGTTACTTATCGGCAGGGCGGAATCAGCCCCAGCATTCT.

Note on this clonotype: A junction boundary mismatches the germline segment, possibly from a read error. The chain couples TRBV6-1 to TRBJ1-5; 9 positions match TRBD1. The CDR3 consists of 14 residues. Germline values: CDR1 MNHNS, CDR2 SASEGT. CDR3 protein: CTSSVWDRDQPQHF. The CDR3 bases are TGTACCAGCAGTGTGTGGGACAGGGATCAGCCCCAGCACTTT.

Notes on this clonotype: At one end, the junction sequence differs from germline, possibly due to a read error. J is TRBJ1-5 and V is TRBV11-2; unclear D gene. Germline values: CDR1 SGHAT, CDR2 FQNNGV. The CDR3 totals 15 residues. The CDR3 loop reads CTSKPSLFNNQPQHF. CDR3 in DNA: TGTACCAGCAAACCTAGCCTGTTTAACAATCAGCCCCAGCATTTT. The full variable domain, with the rest looked up from reference TRBV11-2 and TRBJ1-5, is EAGVAQSPRYKIIEKRQSVAFWCNPISGHATLYWYQQILGQGPKLLIQFQNNGVVDDSQLPKDRFSAERLKGVDSTLKIQPAKLEDSAVYLCTSKPSLFNNQPQHFGDGTRLSIL.

As to this clonotype: The junction departs from the called germline gene at one end, perhaps through a read error. The chain employs TRBV13 and TRBJ2-5, with 8 bases aligning to TRBD2. The CDR3 is 15 amino acids. Germline values: CDR1 PRHDT, CDR2 FYEKMQ (reference sequence). The CDR3 is CASSIEAGGQEIQYF. CDR3 coding DNA: TGTGCCAGCAGCATAGAGGCGGGAGGCCAAGAGATCCAGTACTTC.